This T cell receptor (beta chain) comes out of a study of blood T cell repertoires in COVID-19. Profiled with immunoSEQ multiplex PCR; TCRdb holds only in-frame clones, not every one. The data show more than 80,000 clones, approximately 80% seen once. This CDR3 has 13 amino acids. The ends lost 9 bases at V and 2 bases at J; junction bases unmatched: 4. Germline V gene lookup returns CDR1 LGHDT and CDR2 YNNKEL (reference sequence). Material for sequencing was peripheral blood. The rearrangement links TRBV3-1 (or the pseudogene TRBV3-2) to TRBJ2-7; 10 nucleotides align to TRBD1. The clonotype originates from a woman aged 55-75 years with acute or convalescent COVID-19. Here the CDR3 reads CASAGTGAYEQYF. CDR3 nucleotides: TGTGCCAGTGCCGGGACAGGGGCCTACGAGCAGTACTTC.